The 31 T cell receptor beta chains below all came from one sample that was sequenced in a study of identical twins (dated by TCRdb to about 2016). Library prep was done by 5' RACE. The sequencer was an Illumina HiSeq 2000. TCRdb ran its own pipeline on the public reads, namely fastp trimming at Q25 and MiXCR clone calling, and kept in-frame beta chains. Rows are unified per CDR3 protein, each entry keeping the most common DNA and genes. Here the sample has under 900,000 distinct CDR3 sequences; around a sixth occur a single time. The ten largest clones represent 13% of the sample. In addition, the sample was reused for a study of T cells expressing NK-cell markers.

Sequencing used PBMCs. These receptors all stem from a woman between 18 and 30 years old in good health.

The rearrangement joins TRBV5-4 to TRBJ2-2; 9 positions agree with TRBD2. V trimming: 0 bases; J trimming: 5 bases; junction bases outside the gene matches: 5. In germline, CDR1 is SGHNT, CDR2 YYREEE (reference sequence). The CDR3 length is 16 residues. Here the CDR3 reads CASSLAGGRGTGELFF. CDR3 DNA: TGTGCCAGCAGCTTGGCAGGCGGGAGGGGGACCGGGGAGCTGTTTTTT.

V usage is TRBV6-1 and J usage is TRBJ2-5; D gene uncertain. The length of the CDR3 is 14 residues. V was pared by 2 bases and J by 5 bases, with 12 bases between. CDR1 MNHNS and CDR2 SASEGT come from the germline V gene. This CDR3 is CASSEKTVRETQYF. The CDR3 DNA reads TGTGCCAGCAGTGAAAAGACGGTGCGGGAGACCCAGTACTTC.

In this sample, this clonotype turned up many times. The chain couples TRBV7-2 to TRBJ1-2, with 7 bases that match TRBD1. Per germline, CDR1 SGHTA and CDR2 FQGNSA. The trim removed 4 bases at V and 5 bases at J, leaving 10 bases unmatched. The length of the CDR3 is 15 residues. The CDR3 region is CASSSQGGDIYGYTF. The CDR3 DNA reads TGTGCCAGCAGCTCCCAAGGGGGCGATATATATGGCTACACCTTC.

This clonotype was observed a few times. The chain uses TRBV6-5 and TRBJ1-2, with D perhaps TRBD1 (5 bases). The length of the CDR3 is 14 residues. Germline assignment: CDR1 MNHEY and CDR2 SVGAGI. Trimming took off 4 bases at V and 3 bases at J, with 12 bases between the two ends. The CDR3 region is CASSFRGKDYGYTF. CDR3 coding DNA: TGTGCCAGCAGTTTTCGGGGGAAGGACTATGGCTACACCTTC.

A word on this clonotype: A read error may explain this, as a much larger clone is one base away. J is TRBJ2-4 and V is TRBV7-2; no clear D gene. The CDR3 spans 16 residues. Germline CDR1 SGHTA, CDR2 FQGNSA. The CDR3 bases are TGTGCCAGCCGCTTAAGTAGTGGGGTAGTAGGCACCGACTTGTACTTC. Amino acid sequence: CASRLSSGVVGTDLYF.

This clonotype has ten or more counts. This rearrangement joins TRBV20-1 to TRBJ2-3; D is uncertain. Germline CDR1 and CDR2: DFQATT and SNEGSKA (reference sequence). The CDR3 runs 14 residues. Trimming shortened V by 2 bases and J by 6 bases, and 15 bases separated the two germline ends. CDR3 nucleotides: TGCAGTGCTAGAAGGGCCTCCTTGAAGGATACGCAGTATTTT. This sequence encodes CSARRASLKDTQYF.

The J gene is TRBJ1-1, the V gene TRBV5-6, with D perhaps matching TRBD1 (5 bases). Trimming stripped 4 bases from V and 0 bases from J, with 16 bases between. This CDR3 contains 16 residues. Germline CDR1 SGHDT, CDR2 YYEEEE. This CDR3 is CASSLRVLIMNTEAFF. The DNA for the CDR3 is TGTGCCAGCAGCCTCAGGGTTCTAATCATGAACACTGAAGCTTTCTTT.

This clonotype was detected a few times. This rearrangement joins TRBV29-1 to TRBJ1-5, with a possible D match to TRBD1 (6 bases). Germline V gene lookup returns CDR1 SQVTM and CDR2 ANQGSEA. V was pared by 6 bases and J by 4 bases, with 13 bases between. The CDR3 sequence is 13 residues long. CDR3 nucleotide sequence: TGCAGCGTCTCGGACAGTCTAAATCAGCCCCAGCATTTT. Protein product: CSVSDSLNQPQHF.

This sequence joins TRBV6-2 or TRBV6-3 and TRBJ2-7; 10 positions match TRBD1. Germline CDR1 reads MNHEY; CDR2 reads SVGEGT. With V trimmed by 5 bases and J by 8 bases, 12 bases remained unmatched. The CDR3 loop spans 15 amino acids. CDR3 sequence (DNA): TGTGCCAGCAGTCCGCATGCCGGGACAGGGGAGAAGCAGTACTTC. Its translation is CASSPHAGTGEKQYF.

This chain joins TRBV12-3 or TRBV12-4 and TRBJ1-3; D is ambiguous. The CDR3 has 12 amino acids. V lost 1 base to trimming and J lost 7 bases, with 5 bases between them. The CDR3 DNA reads TGTGCCAGCAGTTTAGGCTTTAACACCATATATTTT. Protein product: CASSLGFNTIYF.

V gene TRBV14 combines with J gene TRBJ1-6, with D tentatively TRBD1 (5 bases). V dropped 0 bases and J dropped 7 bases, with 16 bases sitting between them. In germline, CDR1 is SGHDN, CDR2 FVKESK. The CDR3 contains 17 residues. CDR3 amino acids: CASSQDLGGRWNSPLHF. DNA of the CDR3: TGTGCCAGCAGCCAAGATTTGGGGGGACGTTGGAATTCACCCCTCCACTTT.

This CDR3 reads CASSEGGHTANEQFF. The CDR3 DNA reads as TGTGCCAGCAGTGAGGGGGGACACACTGCAAATGAGCAGTTCTTC. The chain recombines TRBV25-1 with TRBJ2-1; the D call may be TRBD1 or TRBD2 (6 bases each). The germline V and J ends were trimmed by 3 bases and 7 bases, with 16 bases remaining between them. CDR1 MGHDK and CDR2 SYGVNS come from the germline V gene. This CDR3 is 15 amino acids long.

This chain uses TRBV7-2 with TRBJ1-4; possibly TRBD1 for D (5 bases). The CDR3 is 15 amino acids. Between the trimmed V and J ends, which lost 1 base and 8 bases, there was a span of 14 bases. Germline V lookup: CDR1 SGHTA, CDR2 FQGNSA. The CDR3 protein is CASSLGQGVKEKLFF. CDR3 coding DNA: TGTGCCAGCAGCTTAGGACAAGGGGTTAAGGAAAAACTGTTTTTT.

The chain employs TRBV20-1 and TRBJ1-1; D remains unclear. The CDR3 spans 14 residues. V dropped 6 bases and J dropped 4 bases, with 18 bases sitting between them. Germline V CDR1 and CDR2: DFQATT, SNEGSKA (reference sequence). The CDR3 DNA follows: TGCAGTGCGCCTACAGCTGCGGGTAGCACTGAAGCTTTCTTT. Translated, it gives CSAPTAAGSTEAFF.

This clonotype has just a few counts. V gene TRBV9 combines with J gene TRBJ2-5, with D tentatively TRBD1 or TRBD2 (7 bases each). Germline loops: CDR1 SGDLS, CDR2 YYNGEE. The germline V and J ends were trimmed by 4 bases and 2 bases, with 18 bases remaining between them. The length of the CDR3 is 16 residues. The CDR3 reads CASSPGNRGGQETQYF. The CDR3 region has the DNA TGTGCCAGCAGCCCGGGGAACAGGGGAGGGCAAGAGACCCAGTACTTC.

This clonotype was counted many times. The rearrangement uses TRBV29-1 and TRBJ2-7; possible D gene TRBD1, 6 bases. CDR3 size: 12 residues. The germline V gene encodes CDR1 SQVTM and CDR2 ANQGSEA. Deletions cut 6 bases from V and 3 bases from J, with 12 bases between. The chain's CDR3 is CSVATGDYEQYF. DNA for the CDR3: TGCAGCGTGGCGACAGGAGACTACGAGCAGTACTTC.

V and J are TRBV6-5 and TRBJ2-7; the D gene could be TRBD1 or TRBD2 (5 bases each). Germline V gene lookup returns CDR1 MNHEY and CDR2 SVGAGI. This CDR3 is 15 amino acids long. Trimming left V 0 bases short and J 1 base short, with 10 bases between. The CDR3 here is CASSYSRGTSYEQYF. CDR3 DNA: TGTGCCAGCAGTTACTCGAGGGGTACTTCCTACGAGCAGTACTTC.

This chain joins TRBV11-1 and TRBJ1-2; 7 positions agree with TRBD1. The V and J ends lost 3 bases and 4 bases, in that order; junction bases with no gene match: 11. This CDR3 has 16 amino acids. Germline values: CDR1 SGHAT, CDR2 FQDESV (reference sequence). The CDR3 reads CASSFDRDRVLYGYTF. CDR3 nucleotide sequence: TGTGCCAGCAGCTTTGACCGAGACAGGGTTCTCTATGGCTACACCTTC.

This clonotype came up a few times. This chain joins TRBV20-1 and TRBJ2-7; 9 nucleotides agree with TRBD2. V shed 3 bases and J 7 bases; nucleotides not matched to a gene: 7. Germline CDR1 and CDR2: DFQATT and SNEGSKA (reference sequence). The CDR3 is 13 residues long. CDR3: CSARPSGKQEQYF. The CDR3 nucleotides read TGCAGTGCTAGGCCTAGCGGGAAGCAGGAGCAGTACTTC.

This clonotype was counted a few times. The CDR3, as DNA: TGCGCCAGCAGGGAACAGGGGGCTTCGGTTTCACCCCTCCACTTT. It encodes CASREQGASVSPLHF. J is TRBJ1-6 and V is TRBV5-1; TRBD1 matches at 9 bases. The CDR3 has 15 residues. The V segment lost 5 bases and the J segment 9 bases; nucleotides outside the gene matches: 9. From germline, CDR1 is SGHRS and CDR2 YFSETQ.

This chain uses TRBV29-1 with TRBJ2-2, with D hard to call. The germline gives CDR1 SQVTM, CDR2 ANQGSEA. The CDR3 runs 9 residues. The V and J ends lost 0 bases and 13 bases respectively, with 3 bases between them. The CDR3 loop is CSVEDTLFF. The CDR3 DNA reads TGCAGCGTTGAAGATACGCTGTTTTTT.

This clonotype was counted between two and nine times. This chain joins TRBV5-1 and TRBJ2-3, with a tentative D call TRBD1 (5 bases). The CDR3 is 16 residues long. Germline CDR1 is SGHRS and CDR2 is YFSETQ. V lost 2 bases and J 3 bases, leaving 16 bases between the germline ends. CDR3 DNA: TGCGCCAGCAGCTTTAGGGGCCGCCGAGAAACAGATACGCAGTATTTT. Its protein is CASSFRGRRETDTQYF.

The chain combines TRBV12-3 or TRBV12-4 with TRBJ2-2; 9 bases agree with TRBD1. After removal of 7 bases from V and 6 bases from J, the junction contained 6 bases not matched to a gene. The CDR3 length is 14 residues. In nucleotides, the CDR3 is TGTGCCAGCAAGGGACAGGGCTACTCCGGGGAGCTGTTTTTT. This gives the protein CASKGQGYSGELFF.

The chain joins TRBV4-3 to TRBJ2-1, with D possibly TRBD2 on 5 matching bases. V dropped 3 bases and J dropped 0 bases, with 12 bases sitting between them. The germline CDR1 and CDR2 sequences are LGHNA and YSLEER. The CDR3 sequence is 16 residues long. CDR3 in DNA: TGCGCCAGCAGCCACGAAAATCGGGACTCCTACAATGAGCAGTTCTTC. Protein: CASSHENRDSYNEQFF.

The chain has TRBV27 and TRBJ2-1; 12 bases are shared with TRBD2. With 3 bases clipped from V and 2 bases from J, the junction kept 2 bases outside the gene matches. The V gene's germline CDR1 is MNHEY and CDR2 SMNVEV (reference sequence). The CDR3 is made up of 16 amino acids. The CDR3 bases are TGTGCCAGCAGTTTCCGACTAGCGGGAGCCTACAATGAGCAGTTCTTC. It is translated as CASSFRLAGAYNEQFF.

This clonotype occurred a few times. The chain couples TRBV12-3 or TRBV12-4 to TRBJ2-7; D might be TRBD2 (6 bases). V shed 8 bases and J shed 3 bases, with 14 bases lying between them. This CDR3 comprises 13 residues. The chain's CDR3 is CASLETSLYEQYF. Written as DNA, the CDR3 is TGTGCCAGCCTCGAGACTAGTCTCTACGAGCAGTACTTC.

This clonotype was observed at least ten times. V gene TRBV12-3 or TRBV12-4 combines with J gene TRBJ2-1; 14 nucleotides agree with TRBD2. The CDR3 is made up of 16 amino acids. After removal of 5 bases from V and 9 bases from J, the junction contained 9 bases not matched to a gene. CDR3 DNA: TGTGCCAGCAGTCCTAGACTAGCGGGAGGGTTTAGTGAGCAGTTCTTC. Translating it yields CASSPRLAGGFSEQFF.

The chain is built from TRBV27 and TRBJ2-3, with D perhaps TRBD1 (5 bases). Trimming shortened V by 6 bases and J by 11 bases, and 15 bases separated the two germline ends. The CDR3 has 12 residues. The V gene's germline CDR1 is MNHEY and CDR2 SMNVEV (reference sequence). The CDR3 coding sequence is TGTGCCAGCAGACCCGGTGGCGGACAGCAGTATTTT. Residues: CASRPGGGQQYF.

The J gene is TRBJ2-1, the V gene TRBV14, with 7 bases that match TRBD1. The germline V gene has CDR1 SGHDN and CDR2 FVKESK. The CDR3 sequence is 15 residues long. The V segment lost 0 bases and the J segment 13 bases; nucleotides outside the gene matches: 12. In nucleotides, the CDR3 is TGTGCCAGCAGCCAAGATTGGGACAGAGCATTGGAACAGTTCTTC. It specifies CASSQDWDRALEQFF. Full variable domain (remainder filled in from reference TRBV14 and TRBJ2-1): EAGVTQFPSHSVIEKGQTVTLRCDPISGHDNLYWYRRVMGKEIKFLLHFVKESKQDESGMPNNRFLAERTGGTYSTLKVQPAELEDSGVYFCASSQDWDRALEQFFGPGTRLTVL.

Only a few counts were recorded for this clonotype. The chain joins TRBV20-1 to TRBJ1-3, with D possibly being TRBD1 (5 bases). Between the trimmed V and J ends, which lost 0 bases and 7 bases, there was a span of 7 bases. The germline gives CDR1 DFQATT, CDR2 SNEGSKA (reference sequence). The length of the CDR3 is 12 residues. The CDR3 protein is CSARDGANTIYF. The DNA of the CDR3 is TGCAGTGCTAGAGATGGGGCCAACACCATATATTTT.

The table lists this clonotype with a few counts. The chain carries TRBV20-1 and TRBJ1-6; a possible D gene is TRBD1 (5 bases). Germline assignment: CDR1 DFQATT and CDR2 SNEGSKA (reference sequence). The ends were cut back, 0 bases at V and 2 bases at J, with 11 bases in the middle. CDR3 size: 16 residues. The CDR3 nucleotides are TGCAGTGCTAGAGATTTTGCAGGGACCTATAATTCACCCCTCCACTTT. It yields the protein CSARDFAGTYNSPLHF.